This T cell receptor beta chain was captured by sequencing in a study of blood T cell repertoires in COVID-19. Study information: Sites across the United States, Italy and Spain contributed samples from acute and convalescent COVID-19. PBMCs, B-cell-depleted T cells, or T cells were the source of the cDNA or gDNA that made up the material.

How the authors handled the data: Reference gene primer amplification yielded estimated nucleated cell counts. The table came from immunoSEQ multiplex PCR; TCRdb's copy has only in-frame clones and leaves some out. The V and J calls and clone size come from that table; D and trimming were worked out from the DNA. The profile covers about 80,000 clones, with roughly four fifths appearing a single time and 21% taken by the ten largest. Germline CDR1 reads SGHRS; CDR2 reads YFSETQ. The CDR3 is made up of 15 amino acids. The trim removed 4 bases at V and 2 bases at J, leaving 5 bases unmatched. V is TRBV5-1 and J is TRBJ2-3, with 9 bases aligning to TRBD1. The sequenced sample was peripheral blood. This receptor was identified in a human donor in a cohort sampled during active COVID-19. CDR3 nucleotides: TGCGCCAGCAGCGGGGACAGGGCCCACACAGATACGCAGTATTTT. It specifies CASSGDRAHTDTQYF.